The 6 T cell receptor beta chains in this list originate from one sample, sequenced in a study of early T cells in non-severe SARS-CoV-2 infection. TCRdb analysed the 5' RACE reads with MiXCR anew, one entry per CDR3 protein. Among about 92,000 distinct CDR3 sequences listed, approximately 14% were seen once. Sequenced: whole blood. The origin of the receptors is an adult who was a healthcare worker with PCR-confirmed SARS-CoV-2 infection or an uninfected control (not recorded which).

The V and J genes are TRBV29-1 and TRBJ2-2; TRBD2 might be the D (6 bases). V was trimmed by 6 bases and J by 1 base, leaving 15 bases between them. Germline CDR1 SQVTM, CDR2 ANQGSEA. The CDR3 is made up of 15 amino acids. The chain's CDR3 is CSVLGGTENTGELFF. DNA of the CDR3: TGCAGCGTGCTAGGCGGGACGGAGAACACCGGGGAGCTGTTTTTT.

The CDR3 reads CASRTGVLNTEAFF. The CDR3 DNA is TGTGCCAGCAGGACAGGGGTACTGAACACTGAAGCTTTCTTT. The chain combines TRBV28 with TRBJ1-1; 8 bases are shared with TRBD1. Germline V lookup: CDR1 MDHEN, CDR2 SYDVKM. V trimming: 6 bases; J trimming: 0 bases; junction bases outside the gene matches: 3. The CDR3 has 14 amino acids. The full variable domain, its missing parts supplied by reference TRBV28 and TRBJ1-1, is DVKVTQSSRYLVKRTGEKVFLECVQDMDHENMFWYRQDPGLGLRLIYFSYDVKMKEKGDIPEGYSVSREKKERFSLILESASTNQTSMYLCASRTGVLNTEAFFGQGTRLTVV.

This clonotype occurred many times. The rearrangement links TRBV18 to TRBJ1-1, with TRBD1 as a possible D gene (6 bases). Germline loops: CDR1 KGHSH, CDR2 LQKENI. The CDR3 has 13 amino acids. V was trimmed by 4 bases and J by 7 bases, leaving 13 bases between them. CDR3 nucleotide sequence: TGTGCCAGCTCACTTTGGCTGGACAGTGAAGCTTTCTTT. This sequence encodes CASSLWLDSEAFF.

This clonotype came up many times. The V and J genes are TRBV2 and TRBJ2-7; possibly TRBD1 or TRBD2 for D (6 bases each). Trimming pared 3 bases from V and 0 bases from J, leaving 9 bases between. Germline CDR1 SNHLY, CDR2 FYNNEI. This CDR3 has 14 residues. The CDR3 protein is CASSEEGDSYEQYF. CDR3 sequence (DNA): TGTGCCAGCAGTGAGGAGGGGGACTCCTACGAGCAGTACTTC.

This clonotype has a count of ten or more. The chain uses TRBV19 and TRBJ2-1; 7 bases match TRBD2. The CDR3 is 14 residues long. V trimming: 9 bases; J trimming: 8 bases; junction bases outside the gene matches: 13. Per germline, CDR1 LNHDA and CDR2 SQIVND (reference sequence). The CDR3 nucleotides read TGTGCCAGCGCCCCTTGGGGGGGAAGCGATGAGCAGTTCTTC. This codes for CASAPWGGSDEQFF.

This rearrangement joins TRBV9 to TRBJ2-7, with TRBD2 matching over 9 bases. The CDR3 sequence is 15 residues long. Trimming at V came to 3 bases and at J to 2 bases, leaving 6 bases not matched to a gene. Per the germline V gene, CDR1 is SGDLS and CDR2 is YYNGEE. CDR3 residues: CASSEALAGPYEQYF. CDR3 coding DNA: TGTGCCAGCAGCGAGGCTCTAGCGGGGCCCTACGAGCAGTACTTC.